Listed here are 15 T cell receptor beta chains from one sample, sequenced in a study of blood T cell repertoires in COVID-19. Assay: immunoSEQ multiplex PCR; the TCRdb copy retains only in-frame clones and omits some. The sample has just over 250,000 clones; about 91% are singletons. Sequences were obtained from peripheral blood. These receptors all come from a person under 35 with COVID-19, enrolled during active disease.

The V and J genes are TRBV6-1 and TRBJ2-7; the D gene is possibly TRBD1 (6 bases). V lost 4 bases and J lost 2, with 18 bases in between. The length of the CDR3 is 16 residues. In germline, CDR1 is MNHNS, CDR2 SASEGT. CDR3 sequence: CASSVNPGTTTYEQYF. Here the CDR3 DNA reads TGTGCCAGCAGTGTAAACCCCGGGACAACGACCTACGAGCAGTACTTC.

The chain joins TRBV19 to TRBJ1-1; 7 bases map to TRBD1. From germline, CDR1 is LNHDA and CDR2 SQIVND (reference sequence). Trimming took 8 bases from V and 3 from J; bases not matched to a gene: 6. CDR3 length equals 13 residues. The CDR3: CASEIDRDTEAFF. CDR3 in DNA: TGTGCCAGTGAAATAGACAGGGACACTGAAGCTTTCTTT. Combining the CDR3 with reference TRBV19 and TRBJ1-1 gives the whole variable domain DGGITQSPKYLFRKEGQNVTLSCEQNLNHDAMYWYRQDPGQGLRLIYYSQIVNDFQKGDIAEGYSVSREKKESFPLTVTSAQKNPTAFYLCASEIDRDTEAFFGQGTRLTVV.

V gene TRBV27 combines with J gene TRBJ1-1; 7 nucleotides agree with TRBD1. The germline V gene encodes CDR1 MNHEY and CDR2 SMNVEV (reference sequence). After removal of 5 bases from V and 3 bases from J, the junction contained 9 bases not matched to a gene. CDR3 length equals 15 residues. The CDR3 DNA follows: TGTGCCAGCAGTCTGTACAGGGGCGGACACACTGAAGCTTTCTTT. Its translation: CASSLYRGGHTEAFF.

This clone was observed once. J is TRBJ1-1 and V is TRBV5-6; 8 nucleotides line up with TRBD1. Germline assignment: CDR1 SGHDT and CDR2 YYEEEE. Unmatched junction bases numbered 2, after V lost 4 bases and J lost 6 bases. The CDR3 is 12 amino acids. The CDR3 loop reads CASSGQGSEAFF. The CDR3 coding sequence is TGTGCCAGCAGCGGACAGGGTTCTGAAGCTTTCTTT.

V is TRBV11-1 and J is TRBJ2-2; the match to TRBD1 covers 9 bases. The V gene's germline CDR1 is SGHAT and CDR2 FQDESV (reference sequence). V shed 5 bases, J shed 6 bases, and the junction held 10 bases outside the gene matches. The length of the CDR3 is 16 residues. Here the CDR3 DNA reads TGTGCCAGCAGCACGGCCGGGACAGGGTATCCCGGGGAGCTGTTTTTT. The encoded protein is CASSTAGTGYPGELFF.

This chain connects TRBV27 to TRBJ2-3, with 9 bases fitting TRBD2. The CDR3 runs 15 residues. The ends lost 5 bases at V and 5 bases at J; junction bases unmatched: 8. The germline V gene has CDR1 MNHEY and CDR2 SMNVEV (reference sequence). The CDR3 DNA reads TGTGCCAGCAGTCCTAGCGGGAACCCCCGAGATACGCAGTATTTT. Protein product: CASSPSGNPRDTQYF.

The chain is built from TRBV28 and TRBJ1-2; maybe TRBD1 (5 bases). Germline CDR1 is MDHEN and CDR2 is SYDVKM. V dropped 2 bases and J dropped 4 bases, with 8 bases sitting between them. The CDR3 has 13 residues. CDR3 sequence reads: CASSLPDSYGYTF. The CDR3 coding sequence is TGTGCCAGCAGTTTACCCGACAGCTATGGCTACACCTTC.

This chain uses TRBV21-1 with TRBJ2-3; TRBD2, as called in the table, went unchecked against the DNA. TRBV21-1 is marked as a pseudogene. The CDR3 totals 19 residues. This chain's CDR3 is CASSPSGLAGGPRADTQYF. CDR3 nucleotides: TGTGCCAGCAGCCCCAGCGGACTAGCGGGAGGTCCGAGGGCAGATACGCAGTATTTT.

This chain connects TRBV7-3 to TRBJ2-3, with D hard to call. The germline V gene encodes CDR1 SGHTA and CDR2 FQGTGA. The CDR3 extends over 12 amino acids. The V gene lost 5 bases and the J gene lost 2 bases, with 5 bases spanning the gap. CDR3 DNA sequence: TGTGCCAGCAGCCCCTCCACAGATACGCAGTATTTT. The encoded protein is CASSPSTDTQYF.

V is TRBV6-6 and J is TRBJ2-1, with 7 positions matching TRBD2. V lost 2 bases to trimming and J lost 5 bases; unmatched junction nucleotides: 6. CDR1 is MNHNY and CDR2 is SVGAGI in the germline V gene (reference sequence). The CDR3 sequence is 15 residues long. CDR3: CASSYAREIHNEQFF. The CDR3 DNA follows: TGTGCCAGCAGTTACGCGCGGGAGATCCACAATGAGCAGTTCTTC.

DNA for the CDR3: TGTGCCAGCAGCCGCGACAGGGCGAATGAAAAACTGTTTTTT. This encodes CASSRDRANEKLFF. This chain joins TRBV7-9 and TRBJ1-4, with TRBD1 matching over 7 bases. The trim removed 5 bases at V and 5 bases at J, leaving 5 bases unmatched. This CDR3 has 14 residues. Germline-derived CDR1 and CDR2 are SEHNR and FQNEAQ (reference sequence).

This chain links TRBV18 with TRBJ2-1; maybe TRBD2 (6 bases). The CDR3 has 16 amino acids. V lost 3 bases and J lost 0, with 12 bases in between. Germline CDR1 and CDR2: KGHSH and LQKENI. The CDR3 reads CASSPLAGISYNEQFF. CDR3 sequence (DNA): TGTGCCAGCTCACCCCTTGCGGGGATCTCCTACAATGAGCAGTTCTTC.

The V call is TRBV27, the J call TRBJ2-3; TRBD1 is a possible D gene (5 bases). Per germline, CDR1 MNHEY and CDR2 SMNVEV (reference sequence). V shed 3 bases and J shed 2 bases, with 9 bases lying between them. This CDR3 is built from 14 residues. The CDR3 DNA reads as TGTGCCAGCAGTTTTCCAGGGTACACAGATACGCAGTATTTT. Translation gives CASSFPGYTDTQYF.

CDR3 DNA sequence: TGTGCCAGCGCCTATCAAGGGGGCGGATACGAGCAGTACTTC. Amino acids: CASAYQGGGYEQYF. This chain joins TRBV28 and TRBJ2-7, with 7 bases lining up with TRBD1. With 8 bases clipped from V and 4 bases from J, the junction kept 11 bases outside the gene matches. Germline V lookup: CDR1 MDHEN, CDR2 SYDVKM. This CDR3 comprises 14 residues.

This rearrangement joins TRBV5-5 to TRBJ2-3, with D unclear. This CDR3 is built from 13 residues. The V gene lost 5 bases and the J gene lost 1 base, with 8 bases spanning the gap. The germline V gene has CDR1 SGHKS and CDR2 YYEKEE (reference sequence). The CDR3 sequence: CASRMAGTDTQYF. CDR3 in DNA: TGTGCCAGCAGAATGGCAGGCACAGATACGCAGTATTTT.